The source of this T cell receptor (beta chain) is a study of persistence of HIV-infected CD4 T cells. Nonspecific anti-CD3/anti-CD28 bead stimulation represents the broad CD4+ T cell repertoire. Sorting of responding CD4+ T cells relied on upregulated CD40 ligand together with CD69. The immunoSEQ assay was version 4, run in survey mode. The protocol was immunoSEQ multiplex PCR, while the TCRdb copy is restricted to in-frame clones and leaves out a portion. The table records 35,000 to 50,000 clones, around 89% of them present only once. As to this clone: Its antigen remains unidentified.

CDR3 length equals 16 residues. Germline V gene lookup returns CDR1 MNHEY and CDR2 SMNVEV (reference sequence). Trimming cost V 7 bases and J 2 bases; bases outside gene matches: 9. This chain connects TRBV27 to TRBJ1-2; 11 nucleotides line up with TRBD1. The source material was CD4+ T cells sorted from PBMCs after approximately 20-hour stimulation, sampled from a patient who received antiretroviral therapy. This TCR came from an adult man with HIV who was CMV-seropositive. The CDR3 DNA follows: TGTGCCAGCAAATCGGGCGGGACAGGGGGGAACTATGGCTACACCTTC. Translation: CASKSGGTGGNYGYTF.